Presented here are 27 T cell receptor beta chains from one specimen sequenced in a study of T cells after yellow fever vaccination. MiXCR, applied by TCRdb to the 5' RACE reads, yields one record per CDR3 protein. The repertoire holds approximately 240,000 distinct CDR3 sequences, with roughly 3.7% as singletons. The sample here was PBMCs, taken 15 days after the yellow fever booster vaccination. The receptors were gathered from a man younger than 30 who received the YFV17D yellow fever vaccine.

Ten or more counts support this clonotype. V gene TRBV7-9 combines with J gene TRBJ2-1, with 10 bases fitting TRBD1. The CDR3 covers 15 residues. J lost 3 bases, V lost 4 bases, and 3 bases had no gene match. The germline V gene encodes CDR1 SEHNR and CDR2 FQNEAQ (reference sequence). The chain's CDR3 is CASSSGTGVYNEQFF. CDR3 coding DNA: TGTGCCAGCAGCTCCGGGACAGGGGTCTACAATGAGCAGTTCTTC.

In DNA form, the CDR3 reads TGTGCCAGCAGTTTATGGCAGGGCGGAGAGACCCAGTACTTC. Translation gives CASSLWQGGETQYF. This rearrangement joins TRBV28 to TRBJ2-5; tentatively, D is TRBD1 (5 bases). The V end was cut by 0 bases, the J end by 4 bases, with 9 bases between. This CDR3 is 14 amino acids long. The germline V gene encodes CDR1 MDHEN and CDR2 SYDVKM.

This clonotype was recorded many times. This sequence joins TRBV7-9 and TRBJ1-1, with D unresolved. The CDR3 is 13 amino acids. Deletions cut 5 bases from V and 1 base from J, with 8 bases between. CDR1 is SEHNR, CDR2 FQNEAQ, per germline (reference sequence). The CDR3 sequence is CASSSWGNTEAFF. The CDR3 bases are TGTGCCAGCAGCAGCTGGGGGAACACTGAAGCTTTCTTT.

The rearrangement uses TRBV15 and TRBJ1-2; possibly TRBD1 for D (5 bases). There are 15 residues in the CDR3. The V gene lost 3 bases and the J gene lost 4 bases, with 15 bases spanning the gap. The germline V gene encodes CDR1 LNHNV and CDR2 YYDKDF (reference sequence). The CDR3 region is CATSSPGSRGYGYTF. DNA of the CDR3: TGTGCCACCAGCAGCCCCGGGAGTAGGGGCTATGGCTACACCTTC.

This clonotype has ten or more counts. The chain combines TRBV5-1 with TRBJ2-3; the D gene could be TRBD1 or TRBD2 (5 bases each). Trimming shortened V by 8 bases and J by 4 bases, and 20 bases separated the two germline ends. The CDR3 has 15 amino acids. Germline V gene sequence: CDR1 SGHRS, CDR2 YFSETQ. The DNA of the CDR3 is TGCGCCAGTACGGGACGGGGCCGTCTAGCAGATACGCAGTATTTT. Translated: CASTGRGRLADTQYF. The variable domain in full, completed from reference TRBV5-1 and TRBJ2-3, reads KAGVTQTPRYLIKTRGQQVTLSCSPISGHRSVSWYQQTPGQGLQFLFEYFSETQRNKGNFPGRFSGRQFSNSRSEMNVSTLELGDSALYLCASTGRGRLADTQYFGPGTRLTVL.

This clonotype came up many times. The chain joins TRBV6-5 to TRBJ2-5; possibly TRBD2 for D (6 bases). In germline, CDR1 is MNHEY, CDR2 SVGAGI. The V gene lost 8 bases and the J gene lost 1 base, with 14 bases spanning the gap. The CDR3 spans 14 residues. The CDR3 spells CASWRGTTQETQYF. CDR3 nucleotide sequence: TGTGCCAGCTGGAGGGGCACGACCCAAGAGACCCAGTACTTC.

This clonotype was seen ten or more times. The chain couples TRBV27 to TRBJ2-3; D perhaps matches TRBD2 (5 bases). V was cut by 6 bases and J by 6 bases, with 16 bases left in between. The CDR3 consists of 14 residues. Per the germline V gene, CDR1 is MNHEY and CDR2 is SMNVEV (reference sequence). CDR3 amino acids: CASSPSIGSDTQYF. The CDR3 region has the DNA TGTGCCAGCAGCCCTAGCATTGGTTCGGATACGCAGTATTTT.

This clonotype was seen at least ten times. The J gene is TRBJ2-2, the V gene TRBV27; D is unclear. V lost 5 bases, J lost 6 bases, and 16 bases lay in between. The CDR3 sequence is 15 residues long. CDR1 is MNHEY, CDR2 SMNVEV, per germline (reference sequence). The DNA for the CDR3 is TGTGCCAGCAGTACCCTTCTAGGGTGGCCCGGGGAGCTGTTTTTT. As protein: CASSTLLGWPGELFF.

This clonotype was observed at least ten times. The chain employs TRBV4-2 and TRBJ2-2, with D tentatively TRBD1 (5 bases). V was shortened by 1 base and J by 5 bases, with 8 bases between the two germline ends. CDR1 is LGHNA, CDR2 YNFKEQ, per germline. There are 14 residues in the CDR3. CDR3 amino acids: CASSQGGATGELFF. As DNA, the CDR3 is TGTGCCAGCAGCCAAGGGGGCGCAACCGGGGAGCTGTTTTTT.

This clonotype was seen at least ten times. The rearrangement joins TRBV7-3 to TRBJ2-2, with 8 bases aligning to TRBD2. The CDR3 contains 15 residues. CDR1 SGHTA and CDR2 FQGTGA come from the germline V gene. V was pared by 3 bases and J by 4 bases, with 4 bases of the junction left unmatched. In DNA, the CDR3 is TGTGCCAGCAGCTTTCCCGCGGGGGGCACCGGGGAGCTGTTTTTT. This codes for CASSFPAGGTGELFF.

In its sample, this clonotype was seen many times. The chain employs TRBV20-1 and TRBJ2-6, with TRBD1 identical over 9 bases. V dropped 6 bases and J dropped 1; count of bases not matched to a gene: 10. Germline CDR1 reads DFQATT; CDR2 reads SNEGSKA (reference sequence). This CDR3 has 17 amino acids. CDR3 nucleotides: TGCAGTGCCCCAAAGGGACAGGGCAAGTCTGGGGCCAACGTCCTGACTTTC. Amino acids: CSAPKGQGKSGANVLTF.

This clonotype was counted many times. The chain has TRBV20-1 and TRBJ1-5; no clear D. CDR3 length equals 12 residues. Germline values: CDR1 DFQATT, CDR2 SNEGSKA (reference sequence). The V end lost 6 bases, the J end lost 9 bases, and 15 bases lay between the germline ends. CDR3 in amino acids: CSASGGGGPQHF. CDR3 nucleotides: TGCAGTGCCAGCGGAGGTGGAGGGCCCCAGCATTTT.

This clonotype appeared many times. This chain connects TRBV4-2 to TRBJ2-2; 8 bases map to TRBD2. The CDR3 sequence is 16 residues long. V was pared by 2 bases and J by 5 bases, with 7 bases of the junction left unmatched. Germline V gene lookup returns CDR1 LGHNA and CDR2 YNFKEQ. CDR3 sequence reads: CASSQSSRGVTGELFF. In DNA, the CDR3 is TGTGCCAGCAGCCAATCATCGCGGGGGGTTACCGGGGAGCTGTTTTTT.

This clonotype was detected only a few times. The chain recombines TRBV12-3 or TRBV12-4 with TRBJ1-2, with D perhaps TRBD1 (5 bases). The V gene lost 3 bases and the J gene lost 0 bases, with 23 bases spanning the gap. This CDR3 contains 19 residues. In DNA form, the CDR3 reads TGTGCCAGCAGTTTGGGGCGGGACCCCCGAGAGGGAGCTAACTATGGCTACACCTTC. Its protein product is CASSLGRDPREGANYGYTF.

There are many counts of this clonotype. The chain carries TRBV27 and TRBJ2-7; D gene ambiguous. From germline, CDR1 is MNHEY and CDR2 SMNVEV (reference sequence). The CDR3 sequence is 15 residues long. Trimming took off 4 bases at V and 0 bases at J, with 13 bases between the two ends. CDR3 loop: CASSYYDRSSYEQYF. The CDR3 DNA is TGTGCCAGCAGTTATTACGACCGGAGCTCCTACGAGCAGTACTTC.

This clonotype was seen many times. The chain recombines TRBV20-1 with TRBJ1-5; unclear D gene. V lost 3 bases and J 0 bases, leaving 9 bases between the germline ends. The CDR3 is 14 amino acids. Germline assignment: CDR1 DFQATT and CDR2 SNEGSKA (reference sequence). The CDR3 DNA follows: TGCAGTGCTAGTCGCCGGGATAGCAATCAGCCCCAGCATTTT. Translating it yields CSASRRDSNQPQHF.

This clonotype was seen repeatedly, ten times or more. This sequence joins TRBV12-3 or TRBV12-4 and TRBJ2-2; D is possibly TRBD2 (6 bases). This CDR3 contains 15 residues. The V end lost 4 bases, the J end lost 5 bases, and 14 bases lay between the germline ends. CDR3 sequence reads: CASSSGGTDTGELFF. The CDR3 region has the DNA TGTGCCAGCAGTTCCGGCGGGACGGATACCGGGGAGCTGTTTTTT.

This clonotype was seen many times. The chain combines TRBV15 with TRBJ2-3; D remains ambiguous. Trimming cost V 5 bases and J 2 bases, with 8 bases left between them. Germline V lookup: CDR1 LNHNV, CDR2 YYDKDF (reference sequence). The CDR3 loop spans 13 amino acids. CDR3 in amino acids: CATSGPPTDTQYF. The CDR3 DNA reads as TGTGCCACCAGCGGACCCCCCACAGATACGCAGTATTTT.

This clonotype was picked up many times. The J gene is TRBJ1-4, the V gene TRBV29-1; tentative D call: TRBD1 (5 bases). Germline V gives CDR1 SQVTM, CDR2 ANQGSEA. Trimming took 6 bases from V and 7 from J, leaving 12 bases between them. The CDR3 sequence is 12 residues long. Here the CDR3 reads CSVSRGAEKLFF. The CDR3 nucleotides read TGCAGCGTGAGTAGGGGTGCTGAAAAACTGTTTTTT.

This clonotype showed up just a few times. The J gene is TRBJ2-6, the V gene TRBV5-5, with 8 bases that match TRBD1. V gave up 4 bases and J gave up 4 bases; unmatched junction bases: 7. The CDR3 is made up of 16 amino acids. CDR1 and CDR2 from the germline V gene are SGHKS and YYEKEE (reference sequence). CDR3 protein: CASSPGGISGANVLTF. The CDR3 DNA reads as TGTGCCAGCAGCCCAGGGGGCATCTCGGGGGCCAACGTCCTGACTTTC.

This clonotype was detected ten times or more. J is TRBJ1-1 and V is TRBV7-6, with a possible D match to TRBD1 (5 bases). Germline CDR1 SGHVS, CDR2 FNYEAQ. This CDR3 is built from 12 residues. V lost 5 bases and J lost 9, with 13 bases in between. CDR3 DNA sequence: TGTGCCAGCAGCCCTTCGGGGACTAAAGCTTTCTTT. Translating gives CASSPSGTKAFF.

The CDR3 reads CASSLDGRSDTWSDTQYF. The CDR3 DNA is TGTGCCAGCAGTTTAGATGGGAGGTCGGATACCTGGTCGGATACGCAGTATTTT. V and J are TRBV28 and TRBJ2-3; tentatively, D is TRBD2 (6 bases). CDR3 length: 18 residues. V was pared by 2 bases and J by 6 bases, with 24 bases between. The V gene's germline CDR1 is MDHEN and CDR2 SYDVKM.

In its sample, this clonotype was seen many times. This chain uses TRBV9 with TRBJ2-2; TRBD2 matches at 10 bases. V shed 0 bases and J 7 bases; nucleotides not matched to a gene: 6. The V gene's germline CDR1 is SGDLS and CDR2 YYNGEE. This CDR3 comprises 16 residues. The CDR3 protein is CASSVGRTSGSGELFF. CDR3 coding DNA: TGTGCCAGCAGCGTAGGGCGGACTAGCGGTAGCGGGGAGCTGTTTTTT.

This clonotype was observed at least ten times. The chain joins TRBV20-1 to TRBJ2-7; D may be TRBD1 or TRBD2 (5 bases each). V was cut by 3 bases and J by 5 bases, with 14 bases left in between. Germline V gene data show CDR1 as DFQATT and CDR2 as SNEGSKA (reference sequence). The CDR3 is 13 amino acids. The CDR3 loop reads CSARITRGDEQYF. The CDR3 DNA sequence: TGCAGTGCTAGGATAACGAGGGGCGACGAGCAGTACTTC.

This clonotype was detected ten times or more. The chain employs TRBV5-1 and TRBJ2-3, with 9 bases fitting TRBD2. The CDR3 is 20 residues long. Unmatched junction bases numbered 15, after V lost 0 bases and J lost 1 base. In germline, CDR1 is SGHRS, CDR2 YFSETQ. CDR3 sequence (DNA): TGCGCCAGCAGCTTGGTCTCCCCTGGCGGGGGGGCCGAGGGCACAGATACGCAGTATTTT. This gives the protein CASSLVSPGGGAEGTDTQYF.

This clonotype was counted at least ten times. J is TRBJ1-2 and V is TRBV6-2 or TRBV6-3, with TRBD1 as a possible D gene (5 bases). This CDR3 region has 18 residues. Germline V lookup: CDR1 MNHEY, CDR2 SVGEGT. The ends were cut back, 2 bases at V and 4 bases at J, with 23 bases in the middle. The CDR3 DNA reads TGTGCCAGCAGTTACAGTCCGGCCTCGGGACGGGACCTCTATGGCTACACCTTC. Translation gives CASSYSPASGRDLYGYTF.

This clonotype was seen ten or more times. This CDR3 is CATSESDGHEQYF. The CDR3 DNA follows: TGTGCCACCAGCGAGTCGGACGGCCACGAGCAGTACTTC. V is TRBV15 and J is TRBJ2-7, with D uncertain. The length of the CDR3 is 13 residues. Germline-derived CDR1 and CDR2 are LNHNV and YYDKDF (reference sequence). The V and J ends lost 5 bases and 5 bases respectively, with 13 bases between them.